This T cell receptor (beta chain) derives from a study of cytomegalovirus exposure and HLA in healthy donors. The protocol was immunoSEQ multiplex PCR, while the TCRdb copy is restricted to in-frame clones and leaves out a portion. The sample includes roughly 330,000 clones, around 90% seen only once; the top ten take approximately 1.1%. Concerning this clone: Its antigen remains unidentified.

The donors were in the approximately 120-subject validation cohort; that cohort was separate from the roughly 700-subject first cohort. CDR3 length: 13 amino acids. Germline trimming cut 5 bases from V and 5 bases from J; bases unmatched to any gene: 6. Per germline, CDR1 SGHTA and CDR2 FQGNSA. General study findings and limits: In a later analysis, first-cohort TCR clusters were found to tend to co-occur in the 130 or so validation repertoires.

The sequencing input was PBMCs. The source is a woman aged 25 to 45 in good health and CMV-seropositive. The chain combines TRBV7-2 with TRBJ2-7; 7 bases match TRBD2. Here the CDR3 DNA reads TGTGCCAGCAGCCCCCGACGGGGGGACGAGCAGTACTTC. Its protein product is CASSPRRGDEQYF.